These T cell receptor beta chains were read from a single sample in a study of Ad26.COV2.S vaccination and SARS-CoV-2 variants. Clones were read by immunoSEQ multiplex PCR, and TCRdb kept only the in-frame ones, dropping some. The table shows over 85,000 clones, with roughly 85% occurring only once. The source was peripheral blood, collected after recovery from COVID-19. These receptors came from a human donor who had recovered from COVID-19. Each CDR3 is given with its conserved first and last residue. D genes are given only for firm matches. Some rows have no size entry. The others give once, few or many, or a class for an expanded clone.

CASSLAGVGNQPQHF,TGTGCCAGCAGCTTAGCGGGTGTTGGCAATCAGCCCCAGCATTTT,TRBV7-2,TRBJ1-5,NA,NA
CASSQGSVATAATEAFF,TGCGCCAGCAGCCAAGGGAGTGTAGCGACCGCGGCCACTGAAGCTTTCTTT,TRBV4-3,TRBJ1-1,NA,NA
CASTVTGGADTEAFF,TGTGCCAGTACCGTTACAGGGGGCGCGGACACTGAAGCTTTCTTT,TRBV19,TRBJ1-1,NA,TRBD1
CASSTDSLYGYTF,TGTGCCAGCAGCACGGACAGTCTCTATGGCTACACCTTC,TRBV9,TRBJ1-2,NA,NA
CASSRLPSSYEQYF,TGTGCCTCCTCCAGGCTACCTAGCTCCTACGAGCAGTACTTC,TRBV7-9,TRBJ2-7,NA,NA
CASSKKIAGEQYF,TGTGCCAGTAGTAAAAAGATAGCGGGCGAGCAGTACTTC,TRBV19,TRBJ2-7,NA,TRBD2
CASSSADLRDSQYF,TGTGCCAGCAGCTCGGCCGACCTCCGGGACTCCCAGTACTTC,TRBV5-4,TRBJ2-5,once,NA
CASSPAPVGYTEAFF,TGTGCCAGTAGTCCTGCCCCGGTAGGGTACACTGAAGCTTTCTTT,TRBV19,TRBJ1-1,NA,NA
CASTVQGARTEAFF,TGTGCCAGCACTGTACAGGGGGCGCGCACTGAAGCTTTCTTT,TRBV6-6,TRBJ1-1,NA,TRBD1
CASSYDPSEAFF,TGTGCCAGCAGTTACGACCCAAGTGAAGCTTTCTTT,TRBV12-3/TRBV12-4,TRBJ1-1,NA,NA
CASSKQGRVTDTQYF,TGTGCCAGCAGTAAGCAGGGGAGGGTCACAGATACGCAGTATTTT,TRBV6-5,TRBJ2-3,NA,NA
CASSYQYGDTGELFF,TGTGCCAGCAGTTACCAATACGGGGATACCGGGGAGCTGTTTTTT,TRBV6-5,TRBJ2-2,NA,NA
CASSLGRTMNTEAFF,TGTGCCAGCAGCTTGGGAAGGACAATGAACACTGAAGCTTTCTTT,TRBV5-6,TRBJ1-1,once,NA
CASSERNTIYF,TGTGCCAGCTCAGAGAGAAACACCATATATTTT,TRBV18,TRBJ1-3,NA,NA
CAIRAGQMNTEAFF,TGTGCCATCAGAGCGGGACAGATGAACACTGAAGCTTTCTTT,TRBV10-3,TRBJ1-1,NA,TRBD1
CASSRTSLNQPQHF,TGTGCCAGCAGTCGGACCAGCCTCAATCAGCCCCAGCATTTT,TRBV6-5,TRBJ1-5,NA,NA
CASRKDRGQPQHF,TGTGCCAGCAGGAAGGACAGGGGTCAGCCCCAGCATTTT,TRBV6-5,TRBJ1-5,many,TRBD1
CASSGGRGANNEQFF,TGTGCCAGCAGCGGGGGGAGGGGAGCCAACAATGAGCAGTTCTTC,TRBV11-3,TRBJ2-1,NA,TRBD2
CASSAGTSSYEQYF,TGCGCCAGCAGCGCGGGGACTAGTTCTTACGAGCAGTACTTC,TRBV5-1,TRBJ2-7,NA,TRBD2
CASSQTSGGSDTQYF,TGTGCCAGCTCACAGACTAGCGGGGGCTCAGATACGCAGTATTTT,TRBV18,TRBJ2-3,NA,TRBD2
CASPLAGGNADTQYF,TGTGCCAGCCCCTTAGCGGGCGGGAACGCAGATACGCAGTATTTT,TRBV7-9,TRBJ2-3,NA,TRBD2
CASSIVPVERNEQFF,TGTGCCAGTAGTATAGTCCCGGTTGAACGGAATGAGCAGTTCTTC,TRBV19,TRBJ2-1,NA,NA
CASSLVHTNEQFF,TGTGCCAGCAGCTTAGTACATACCAATGAGCAGTTCTTC,TRBV7-2,TRBJ2-1,NA,NA
CASSLVQGRSSNEQFF,TGCGCCAGCAGCTTGGTCCAGGGACGTTCATCCAATGAGCAGTTCTTC,TRBV5-1,TRBJ2-1,NA,NA
CASRRSGETQYF,TGTGCCAGTAGGAGGAGTGGGGAGACCCAGTACTTC,TRBV19,TRBJ2-5,NA,NA
CASSIKVSSYEQYF,TGTGCCAGTAGTATTAAGGTGAGCTCCTACGAGCAGTACTTC,TRBV19,TRBJ2-7,NA,NA
CASSVGVGGTQFF,TGTGCCAGCAGCGTAGGGGTGGGCGGGACGCAGTTCTTC,TRBV9,TRBJ2-1,once,NA
CASSSTWDFTRPGNTIYF,TGTGCCAGCAGTTCTACTTGGGACTTCACAAGGCCTGGAAACACCATATATTTT,TRBV11-3,TRBJ1-3,NA,NA
CASSQFPPGGMDQPQHF,TGCGCCAGCAGTCAATTCCCTCCAGGAGGGATGGATCAGCCCCAGCATTTT,TRBV23-1,TRBJ1-5,NA,NA
CASSQEGTGGFTDTQYF,TGCGCCAGCAGCCAAGAAGGGACAGGGGGCTTCACAGATACGCAGTATTTT,TRBV4-3,TRBJ2-3,NA,TRBD1
CASSGLETDTQYF,TGTGCCAGCAGTGGGTTAGAAACAGATACGCAGTATTTT,TRBV2,TRBJ2-3,NA,NA
CASSHGTKSEQFF,TGTGCCAGCAGTCACGGGACTAAGAGTGAGCAGTTCTTC,TRBV7-9,TRBJ2-1,NA,TRBD2
CASSLSYGELFF,TGTGCCAGCAGCTTAAGTTACGGGGAGCTGTTTTTT,TRBV7-9,TRBJ2-2,few,NA